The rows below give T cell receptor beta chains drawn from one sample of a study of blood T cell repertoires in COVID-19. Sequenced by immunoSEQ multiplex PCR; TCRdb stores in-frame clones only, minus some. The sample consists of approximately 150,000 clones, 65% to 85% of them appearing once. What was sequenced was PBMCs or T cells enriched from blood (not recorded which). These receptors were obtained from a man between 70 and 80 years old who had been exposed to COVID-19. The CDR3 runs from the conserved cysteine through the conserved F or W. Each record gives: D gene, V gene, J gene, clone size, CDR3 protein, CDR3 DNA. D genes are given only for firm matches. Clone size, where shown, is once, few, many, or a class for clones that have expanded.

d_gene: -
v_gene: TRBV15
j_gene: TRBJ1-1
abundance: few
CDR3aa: CATSRFYSSEAFF
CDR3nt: TGTGCCACCAGCAGATTTTACAGCTCTGAAGCTTTCTTT

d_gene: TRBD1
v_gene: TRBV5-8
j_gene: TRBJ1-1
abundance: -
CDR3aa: CASSLGQAGDTEAFF
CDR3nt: TGTGCCAGCAGCTTAGGACAGGCAGGCGACACTGAAGCTTTCTTT

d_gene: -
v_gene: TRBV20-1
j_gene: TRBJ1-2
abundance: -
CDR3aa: CSAPTAGGYTF
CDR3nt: TGCAGTGCCCCCACCGCGGGGGGCTACACCTTC

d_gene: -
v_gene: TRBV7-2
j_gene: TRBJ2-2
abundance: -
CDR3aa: CASSLVAGSGELFF
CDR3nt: TGTGCCAGCAGCTTAGTGGCGGGGAGTGGGGAGCTGTTTTTT

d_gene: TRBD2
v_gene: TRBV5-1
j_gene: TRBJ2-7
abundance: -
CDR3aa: CATKTSEQLGEQYF
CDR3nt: TGCGCCACCAAGACTAGCGAACAGCTAGGCGAGCAGTACTTC

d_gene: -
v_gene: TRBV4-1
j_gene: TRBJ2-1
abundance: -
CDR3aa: CASSSDYPSSYNEQFF
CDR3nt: TGCGCCAGCAGCTCGGACTACCCGAGCTCCTACAATGAGCAGTTCTTC

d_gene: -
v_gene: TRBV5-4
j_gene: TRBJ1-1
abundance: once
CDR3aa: CASSLRRDTEAFF
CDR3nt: TGTGCCAGCAGCTTGCGCCGAGACACTGAAGCTTTCTTT

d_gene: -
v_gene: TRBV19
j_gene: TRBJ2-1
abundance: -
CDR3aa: CASRETRGHNEQFF
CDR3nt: TGTGCCAGCCGCGAAACGCGGGGCCACAATGAGCAGTTCTTC

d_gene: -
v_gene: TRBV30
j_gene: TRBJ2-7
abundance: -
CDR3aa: CAWSVPVAFPGQYF
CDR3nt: TGTGCCTGGAGTGTTCCGGTCGCCTTCCCCGGGCAGTACTTC

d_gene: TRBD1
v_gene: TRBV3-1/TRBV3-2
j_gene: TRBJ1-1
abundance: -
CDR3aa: CASSQVRGQGAFF
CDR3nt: TGTGCCAGCAGCCAAGTGAGGGGACAGGGGGCTTTCTTT

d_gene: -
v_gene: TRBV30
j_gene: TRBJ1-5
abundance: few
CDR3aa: CAWGGAGNQPQHF
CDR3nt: TGTGCCTGGGGGGGGGCTGGCAATCAGCCCCAGCATTTT

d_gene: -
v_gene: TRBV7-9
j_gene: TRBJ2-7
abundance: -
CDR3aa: CASRVGVGVIHEQYF
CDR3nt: TGTGCCAGCAGGGTAGGTGTAGGGGTTATCCACGAGCAGTACTTC

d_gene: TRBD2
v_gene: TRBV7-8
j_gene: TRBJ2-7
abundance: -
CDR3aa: CASSTRLAGAPYEQYF
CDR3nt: TGTGCCAGCAGCACCCGACTAGCGGGAGCACCCTACGAGCAGTACTTC

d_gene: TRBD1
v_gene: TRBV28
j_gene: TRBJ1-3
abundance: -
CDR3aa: CASSLSGTGAGNTIYF
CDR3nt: TGTGCCAGCAGTTTATCCGGTACAGGGGCCGGAAACACCATATATTTT

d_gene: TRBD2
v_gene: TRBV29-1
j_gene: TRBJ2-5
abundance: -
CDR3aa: CSVEGLGETQYF
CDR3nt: TGCAGCGTTGAGGGACTAGGGGAGACCCAGTACTTC

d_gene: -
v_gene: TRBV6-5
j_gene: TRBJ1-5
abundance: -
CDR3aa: CASSYTGPNQPQHF
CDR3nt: TGTGCCAGCAGTTACACAGGACCCAATCAGCCCCAGCATTTT

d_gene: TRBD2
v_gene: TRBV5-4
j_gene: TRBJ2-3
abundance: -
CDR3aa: CASSLWGSGGARTDTQYF
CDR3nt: TGTGCCAGCAGCTTGTGGGGTAGCGGGGGGGCCCGCACAGATACGCAGTATTTT

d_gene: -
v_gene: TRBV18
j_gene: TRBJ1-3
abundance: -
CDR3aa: CASSLKREPNTIYF
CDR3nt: TGTGCCAGCTCCCTCAAACGTGAGCCGAACACCATATATTTT